Following are 4 T cell receptor beta chains from one sample sequenced in a study of T cell changes during pregnancy in multiple sclerosis. Profiling relied on immunoSEQ multiplex PCR, and the TCRdb table lists in-frame clones only, not all of them. The data contain roughly 60,000 clones, roughly 92% of them seen just once; the ten biggest clones take up 1.4%. Sequencing used peripheral blood, obtained in the second trimester of pregnancy. Every receptor here comes from a female donor with multiple sclerosis, enrolled in a pregnancy study.

The DNA for the CDR3 is TGTGCCAGCAGCCAGTTAGCGGGAGGGCCTGAGACCCAGTACTTC. It encodes CASSQLAGGPETQYF. The chain links TRBV5-6 to TRBJ2-5, with 11 bases that match TRBD2. From germline, CDR1 is SGHDT and CDR2 YYEEEE. J gave up 5 bases and V 4 bases, and 7 bases lay outside the gene matches. This CDR3 is 15 amino acids long. Full variable domain (remainder filled in from reference TRBV5-6 and TRBJ2-5): DAGVTQSPTHLIKTRGQQVTLRCSPKSGHDTVSWYQQALGQGPQFIFQYYEEEERQRGNFPDRFSGHQFPNYSSELNVNALLLGDSALYLCASSQLAGGPETQYFGPGTRLLVL.

This chain connects TRBV19 to TRBJ2-5; 8 positions agree with TRBD2. Per the germline V gene, CDR1 is LNHDA and CDR2 is SQIVND (reference sequence). The CDR3 length is 14 residues. The V segment lost 6 bases and the J segment 3 bases; nucleotides outside the gene matches: 6. The chain's CDR3 is CASRHSLAEETQYF. CDR3 bases: TGTGCCAGTAGGCATTCACTAGCGGAAGAGACCCAGTACTTC.

This clone was recorded a few times. This chain uses TRBV10-3 with TRBJ1-5; D call uncertain. The germline V gene has CDR1 ENHRY and CDR2 SYGVKD. The CDR3 has 13 residues. V was shortened by 2 bases and J by 7 bases, with 9 bases between the two germline ends. The CDR3 protein is CAISEQGSQPQHF. The CDR3 DNA reads TGTGCCATCAGTGAGCAAGGGAGCCAGCCCCAGCATTTT.

This chain uses TRBV4-2 with TRBJ2-7, with D perhaps TRBD2 (5 bases). CDR1 is LGHNA, CDR2 YNFKEQ, per germline. CDR3 length: 19 residues. Deletions cut 0 bases from V and 2 bases from J, with 23 bases between. This chain's CDR3 is CASSQDPPSEGLFTYEQYF. For the CDR3, the DNA is TGTGCCAGCAGCCAAGATCCCCCATCCGAGGGCCTCTTCACCTACGAGCAGTACTTC.